This TCR beta chain was profiled in a study of shared T cell receptors in the human thymus. J gave up 5 bases and V 6 bases, and 14 bases lay outside the gene matches. The CDR3 runs to 15 residues. The germline V gene has CDR1 SGHDT and CDR2 YYEEEE. Repertoires were generated with immunoSEQ multiplex PCR, while TCRdb's copy carries only in-frame clones and drops some. This sample has about 660,000 clones; approximately 87% occur once, and the top ten carry 0.0094%. These same data were also listed under a study on human thymus T cells. Per that paper: In unrelated individuals, thymic repertoires overlapped highly, according to related research.

Sequenced: thymocytes. This TCR was recovered from a boy in the first two years of life with a congenital heart defect. The V call is TRBV5-6, the J call TRBJ2-7; 7 positions agree with TRBD2. CDR3 in DNA: TGTGCCAGCATTTCGTTGGGCGGGGGAGTTCACGAGCAGTACTTC. It codes for CASISLGGGVHEQYF.